What follows is one T cell receptor (beta chain) and its context. The table came from immunoSEQ multiplex PCR; TCRdb's copy has only in-frame clones and leaves some out. The sample records 120,000 to 150,000 clones, about 90% being singletons. The data originate from a study of control samples from healthy donors and cancer patients. This CDR3 has 14 residues. Trimming cost V 0 bases and J 5 bases, with 10 bases left between them. Germline CDR1 is SGHRS and CDR2 is YFSETQ. The chain is built from TRBV5-1 and TRBJ2-3; weak D call: TRBD2 (5 bases). The sample consisted of blood. This clonotype originated in a man between 18 and 35 years old in good health. CDR3 amino acids: CASSLARAGDTQYF. The CDR3 DNA reads as TGCGCCAGCAGCTTGGCAAGGGCGGGAGATACGCAGTATTTT.